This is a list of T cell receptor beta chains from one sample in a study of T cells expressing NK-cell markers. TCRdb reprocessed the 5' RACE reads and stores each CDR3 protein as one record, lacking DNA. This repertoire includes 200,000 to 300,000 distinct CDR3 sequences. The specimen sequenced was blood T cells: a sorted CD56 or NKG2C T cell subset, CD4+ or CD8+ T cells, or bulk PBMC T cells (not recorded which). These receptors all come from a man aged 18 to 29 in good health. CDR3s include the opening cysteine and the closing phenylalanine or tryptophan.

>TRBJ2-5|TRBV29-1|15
CSGGTSGVKEETQYF
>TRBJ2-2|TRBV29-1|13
CSVVRTYTGELFF
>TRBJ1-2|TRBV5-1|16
CASSLHRELPNYGYTF
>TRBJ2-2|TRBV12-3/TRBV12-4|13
CASSLGAGGELFF
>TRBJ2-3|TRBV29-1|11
CSVDGYGTQYF
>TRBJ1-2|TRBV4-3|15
CASSQDRLRPYGYTF
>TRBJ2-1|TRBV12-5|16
CASGLPHGSSYNEQFF
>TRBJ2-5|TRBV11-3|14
CASSWTTTGETQYF
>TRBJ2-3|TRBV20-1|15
CSARDGGSSQDTQYF
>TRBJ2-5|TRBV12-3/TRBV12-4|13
CASKPGQQETQYF
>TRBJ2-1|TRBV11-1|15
CASRAYAGPYNEQFF
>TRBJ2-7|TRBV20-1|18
CSAGRVLHRDRQSYEQYF
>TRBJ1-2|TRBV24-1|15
CATSDPGTGYYGYTF
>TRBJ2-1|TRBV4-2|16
CASSQARGFGYNEQFF
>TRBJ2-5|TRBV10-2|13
CASSSGTMGTQYF
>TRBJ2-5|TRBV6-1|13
CASSPRGVETQYF
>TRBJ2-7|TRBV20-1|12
CSAEQGSYEQYF
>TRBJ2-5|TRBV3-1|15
CASSHSGSGSETQYF
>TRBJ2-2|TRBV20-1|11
CSAMRDGELFF
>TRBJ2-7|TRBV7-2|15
CASSRDRGSTYEQYF
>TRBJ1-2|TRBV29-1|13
CSVDPLMDYGYTF
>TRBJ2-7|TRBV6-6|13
CASRDSLGYEQYF
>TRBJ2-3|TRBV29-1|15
CSVEVLADSTDTQYF
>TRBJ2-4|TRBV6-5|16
CASSSAGWDGKNIQYF
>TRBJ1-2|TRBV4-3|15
CASSQGKAANYGYTF
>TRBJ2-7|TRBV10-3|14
CAISGDTRSYEQYF
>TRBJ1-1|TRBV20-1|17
CSARVLGTRDANTEAFF
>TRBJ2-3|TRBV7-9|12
CATDLGADTQYF
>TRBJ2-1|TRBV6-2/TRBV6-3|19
CASSQQGAWASGTRDEQFF
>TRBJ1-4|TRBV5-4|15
CASSLGGQLNEKLFF
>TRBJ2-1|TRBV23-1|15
CASSSLTPTYNEQFF
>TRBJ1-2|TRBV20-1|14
CSARPPGTAYGYTF
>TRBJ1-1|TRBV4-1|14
CASSQGVWVTEAFF
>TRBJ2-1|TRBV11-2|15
CASRQWGGRDNEQFF
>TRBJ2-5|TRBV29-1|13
CSVKTGRQETQYF
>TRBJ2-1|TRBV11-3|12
CASEGPHNEQFF
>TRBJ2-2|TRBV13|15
CASSEDTMSTGELFF
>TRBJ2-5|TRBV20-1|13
CSARQGARETQYF
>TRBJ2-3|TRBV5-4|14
CASSGTGGTDTQYF
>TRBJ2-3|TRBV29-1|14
CSAQGEGERDTQYF
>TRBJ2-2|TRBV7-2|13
CASSLGGGWELFF
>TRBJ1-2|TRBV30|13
CAGRDTSNYGYTF
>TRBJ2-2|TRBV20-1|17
CSARRTSGRAGTGELFF